This T cell receptor beta chain emerged from a study of T cells and Merkel cell carcinoma outcomes. TCRdb keeps only in-frame clones here, not all; method: immunoSEQ multiplex PCR. This table has 14,000 or so clones, roughly 92% appearing once. This CDR3 contains 14 residues. Germline assignment: CDR1 SEHNR and CDR2 FQNEAQ (reference sequence). V lost 5 bases and J 4 bases, leaving 13 bases between the germline ends. Sequenced input: tumor tissue from Merkel cell carcinoma. The chain links TRBV7-9 to TRBJ2-3; D is possibly TRBD2 (5 bases). This sequence was found in a human donor with Merkel cell carcinoma. The CDR3 reads CASSLLTRADTQYF. CDR3 bases: TGTGCCAGCAGCCTGCTCACTAGGGCAGATACGCAGTATTTT.